Each of the 17 T cell receptor beta chains below was sequenced from the same sample in a study of shared clonotypes between healthy human individuals. The naive CD8 fraction comprised CD45RO-negative cells positively selected for CCR7 and excluded terminally differentiated effector memory CD45RA+ cells. Using immunoSEQ multiplex PCR, the repertoire was profiled, and TCRdb retains in-frame clones only, with some absent. The sample contains roughly 590,000 clones, around 95% of which appear only once. The material sequenced was naive CD8+ T cells sorted from blood. Receptors were obtained from a woman aged 30 to 39 in good health.

A remark on this clone: Other DNA sequences in the same sample also yield this CDR3. V and J are TRBV9 and TRBJ1-2; unclear D gene. CDR3 length equals 11 residues. V dropped 3 bases and J dropped 5 bases, with 5 bases sitting between them. Germline values: CDR1 SGDLS, CDR2 YYNGEE. The CDR3 sequence: CASSAGYGYTF. CDR3 DNA sequence: TGTGCCAGCAGCGCCGGGTATGGCTACACCTTC. The full variable domain, with the rest looked up from reference TRBV9 and TRBJ1-2, is DSGVTQTPKHLITATGQRVTLRCSPRSGDLSVYWYQQSLDQGLQFLIQYYNGEERAKGNILERFSAQQFPDLHSELNLSSLELGDSALYFCASSAGYGYTFGSGTRLTVV.

The chain uses TRBV29-1 and TRBJ2-1, with 7 bases aligning to TRBD2. CDR1 and CDR2 from the germline V gene are SQVTM and ANQGSEA. CDR3 length: 17 residues. With V trimmed by 3 bases and J by 0 bases, 11 bases remained unmatched. The CDR3 DNA is TGCAGCGTTGAGGTTAGCGGGTGGGGGGGCTCCTACAATGAGCAGTTCTTC. It encodes CSVEVSGWGGSYNEQFF.

This chain connects TRBV28 to TRBJ2-3; 7 positions match TRBD2. The length of the CDR3 is 15 residues. V dropped 7 bases and J dropped 4; count of bases not matched to a gene: 11. CDR1 MDHEN and CDR2 SYDVKM come from the germline V gene. Here the CDR3 reads CASTSQRGWADTQYF. Here the CDR3 DNA reads TGTGCCAGCACGTCCCAGCGGGGTTGGGCAGATACGCAGTATTTT.

The V gene is TRBV27, the J gene TRBJ2-3, with D hard to call. The V gene lost 5 bases and the J gene lost 0 bases, with 9 bases spanning the gap. Germline V gene sequence: CDR1 MNHEY, CDR2 SMNVEV (reference sequence). This CDR3 region has 14 residues. CDR3 in DNA: TGTGCCAGCAGTCCCTGGGCAAGCACAGATACGCAGTATTTT. This codes for CASSPWASTDTQYF.

The rearrangement joins TRBV10-3 to TRBJ2-7; tentatively, D is TRBD1 or TRBD2 (5 bases each). This CDR3 has 13 amino acids. Per germline, CDR1 ENHRY and CDR2 SYGVKD. V lost 6 bases to trimming and J lost 3 bases, with 12 bases between them. The DNA of the CDR3 is TGTGCCATCAGCCGGGACGGAGACTACGAGCAGTACTTC. Its protein product is CAISRDGDYEQYF.

V usage is TRBV6-5 and J usage is TRBJ1-2, with 9 nucleotides matching TRBD1. The germline gives CDR1 MNHEY, CDR2 SVGAGI. This CDR3 region has 15 residues. Trimming at V came to 6 bases and at J to 3 bases, leaving 8 bases not matched to a gene. The chain's CDR3 is CASRGPQGAYYGYTF. CDR3 nucleotides: TGTGCCAGCAGGGGGCCACAGGGGGCGTACTATGGCTACACCTTC.

This clone appeared a single time. V and J are TRBV6-5 and TRBJ2-2, with a weak D call TRBD1 (7 bases). Trimming took 0 bases from V and 4 from J, leaving 12 bases between them. Germline V gene lookup returns CDR1 MNHEY and CDR2 SVGAGI. The CDR3 is 16 amino acids. CDR3 nucleotide sequence: TGTGCCAGCAGTTACTCGGAGGGGGCGGCCACCGGGGAGCTGTTTTTT. The encoded protein is CASSYSEGAATGELFF.

The V gene is TRBV27, the J gene TRBJ2-7; 7 nucleotides agree with TRBD1. Trimming removed 2 bases from V and 6 bases from J; junction bases left unmatched: 1. The CDR3 consists of 12 residues. The V gene's germline CDR1 is MNHEY and CDR2 SMNVEV (reference sequence). CDR3 nucleotide sequence: TGTGCCAGCAGTTTACAGGGGGTCGAGCAGTACTTC. This encodes CASSLQGVEQYF.

This chain links TRBV11-2 with TRBJ2-5, with 8 bases fitting TRBD1. Judging by the DNA end, TRBJ2-7 fits better; the J call may be wrong. CDR1 is SGHAT, CDR2 FQNNGV, per germline. The CDR3 has 14 amino acids. The CDR3 DNA reads TGTGCCAGCAGCGTGGGGGACAGGATTTACGAGCAGTACTTC. This encodes CASSVGDRIYEQYF.

The chain recombines TRBV4-2 with TRBJ2-1; TRBD2 might be the D (5 bases). CDR1 is LGHNA and CDR2 is YNFKEQ in the germline V gene. V was trimmed by 0 bases and J by 8 bases, leaving 11 bases between them. The CDR3 extends over 14 amino acids. The CDR3 loop is CASSQDSDGDEQFF. The CDR3 nucleotides read TGTGCCAGCAGCCAAGATTCGGACGGGGATGAGCAGTTCTTC.

Turning to this clone: Additional DNA sequences in this sample encode the identical CDR3. V usage is TRBV27 and J usage is TRBJ2-1; 8 positions agree with TRBD2. After removal of 5 bases from V and 4 bases from J, the junction contained 1 base not matched to a gene. The CDR3 has 13 amino acids. CDR1 and CDR2 from the germline V gene are MNHEY and SMNVEV (reference sequence). CDR3 nucleotides: TGTGCCAGCAGTAGCGGGAGTTACAATGAGCAGTTCTTC. This gives the protein CASSSGSYNEQFF.

This sequence joins TRBV19 and TRBJ2-2; the D gene could be TRBD1 or TRBD2 (5 bases each). Per germline, CDR1 LNHDA and CDR2 SQIVND (reference sequence). V was pared by 3 bases and J by 6 bases, with 17 bases between. The CDR3 is 16 residues long. The CDR3 DNA reads as TGTGCCAGTAGTATGTTGGTAGGGGACCGGGCCGGGGAGCTGTTTTTT. This codes for CASSMLVGDRAGELFF.

The chain links TRBV28 to TRBJ1-1, with 7 bases identical to TRBD1. The V gene end was trimmed by 6 bases and the J gene end by 3 bases; junction bases not matched to a gene: 7. The CDR3 sequence is 14 residues long. Germline V gene sequence: CDR1 MDHEN, CDR2 SYDVKM. CDR3 in amino acids: CASRSQGGYTEAFF. The CDR3 DNA sequence: TGTGCCAGCAGGTCCCAGGGGGGGTACACTGAAGCTTTCTTT.

This chain links TRBV6-5 with TRBJ1-1; D call uncertain. CDR3 length equals 8 residues. Germline V gene lookup returns CDR1 MNHEY and CDR2 SVGAGI. The CDR3 loop is CGKSEAFF. The CDR3 nucleotides read TGTGGGAAATCTGAAGCTTTCTTT.

This clone was counted once. The J gene is TRBJ2-6, the V gene TRBV27, with a weak D call TRBD2 (6 bases). Trimming stripped 7 bases from V and 0 bases from J, with 16 bases between. This CDR3 is 17 amino acids long. The germline V gene has CDR1 MNHEY and CDR2 SMNVEV (reference sequence). CDR3 in DNA: TGTGCCAGCACCTCCACAACGACTAGCTCTGGGGCCAACGTCCTGACTTTC. Translating it yields CASTSTTTSSGANVLTF.

V usage is TRBV4-1 and J usage is TRBJ1-5; possibly TRBD1 for D (6 bases). The germline V gene encodes CDR1 MGHRA and CDR2 YSYEKL. Trimming pared 4 bases from V and 7 bases from J, leaving 20 bases between. The CDR3 spans 16 residues. DNA of the CDR3: TGCGCCAGCAGCCCCCTGGTAACTGGGGGCGACCAGCCCCAGCATTTT. Translating it yields CASSPLVTGGDQPQHF.

This clone was seen a handful of times. The rearrangement links TRBV20-1 to TRBJ2-7; D gene ambiguous. This CDR3 comprises 11 residues. Germline CDR1 and CDR2: DFQATT and SNEGSKA (reference sequence). With 5 bases removed from V and 2 bases from J, the gap between germline ends came to 7 bases. As DNA, the CDR3 is TGCAGTGCTCCCGGTCCCTACGAGCAGTACTTC. It codes for CSAPGPYEQYF.